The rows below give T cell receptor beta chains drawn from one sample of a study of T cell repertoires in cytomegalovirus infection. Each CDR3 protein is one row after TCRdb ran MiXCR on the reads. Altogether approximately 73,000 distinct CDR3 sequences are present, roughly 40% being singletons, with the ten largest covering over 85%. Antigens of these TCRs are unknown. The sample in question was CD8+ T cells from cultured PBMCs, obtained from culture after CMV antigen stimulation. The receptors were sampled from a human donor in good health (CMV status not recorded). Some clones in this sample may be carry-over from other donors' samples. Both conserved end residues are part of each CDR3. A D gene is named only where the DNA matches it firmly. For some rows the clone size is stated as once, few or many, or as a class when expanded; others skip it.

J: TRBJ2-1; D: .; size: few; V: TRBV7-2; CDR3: CASSPEVAGDEQFF; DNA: TGTGCCAGCAGCCCCGAGGTGGCAGGTGATGAGCAGTTCTTC
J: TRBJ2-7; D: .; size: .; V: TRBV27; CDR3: CASSLRGDGSYEQYF; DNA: TGTGCCAGCAGTTTAAGGGGGGACGGCTCCTACGAGCAGTACTTC
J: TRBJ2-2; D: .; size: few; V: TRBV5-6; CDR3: CASSHRYGTGELFF; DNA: TGTGCCAGCAGTCATAGATACGGCACCGGGGAGCTGTTTTTT
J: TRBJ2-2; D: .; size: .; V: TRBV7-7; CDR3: CASSPGEGTGELFF; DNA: TGTGCTAGCAGCCCCGGTGAGGGGACCGGGGAGCTGTTTTTT
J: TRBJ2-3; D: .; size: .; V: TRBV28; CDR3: CASSAGTTGGTDTQYF; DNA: TGTGCCAGCAGTGCCGGGACCACCGGGGGCACAGATACGCAGTATTTT
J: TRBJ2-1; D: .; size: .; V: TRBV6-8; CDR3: CASSRRGTVKDEQFF; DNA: TGTGCCAGCAGTAGGAGGGGGACAGTGAAAGATGAGCAGTTCTTC
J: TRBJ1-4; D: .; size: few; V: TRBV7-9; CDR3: CASTSGANEKLFF; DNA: TGTGCCAGCACCTCGGGGGCTAATGAAAAACTGTTTTTT
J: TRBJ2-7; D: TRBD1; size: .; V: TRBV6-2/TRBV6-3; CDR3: CASNSGTGGEQYF; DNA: TGTGCCAGCAACTCCGGGACAGGGGGCGAGCAGTACTTC
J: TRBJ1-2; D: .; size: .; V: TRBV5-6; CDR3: CASSVGTHGYTF; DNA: TGTGCCAGCAGCGTGGGGACACATGGCTACACCTTC
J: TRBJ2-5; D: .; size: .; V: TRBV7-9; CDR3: CASSPDTGETQYF; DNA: TGTGCCAGCAGCCCCGACACCGGGGAGACCCAGTACTTC
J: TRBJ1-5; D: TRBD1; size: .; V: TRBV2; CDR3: CASSEGTGGVGKPQHF; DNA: TGTGCCAGCAGTGAAGGGACAGGGGGAGTTGGCAAGCCCCAGCATTTT
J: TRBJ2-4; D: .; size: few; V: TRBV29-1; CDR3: CSVESQGGQNIQYF; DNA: TGCAGCGTTGAATCCCAGGGAGGTCAAAACATTCAGTACTTC
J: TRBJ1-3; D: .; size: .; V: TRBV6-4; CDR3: CASSDPLAPGPRGNTIYF; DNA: TGTGCCAGCAGTGACCCATTGGCGCCGGGGCCGAGGGGAAACACCATATATTTT
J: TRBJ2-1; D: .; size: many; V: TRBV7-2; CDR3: CASRSTFSALYNEQFF; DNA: TGTGCCAGCAGATCGACTTTTTCGGCCCTATACAATGAGCAGTTCTTC
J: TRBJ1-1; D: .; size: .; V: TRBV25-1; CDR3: CASSEYGTEAFF; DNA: TGTGCCAGCAGTGAATACGGTACTGAAGCTTTCTTT
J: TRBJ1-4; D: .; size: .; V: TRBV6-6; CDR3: CASSPYSVVGTNEKLFF; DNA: TGTGCCAGCAGCCCTTATAGCGTGGTTGGGACTAATGAAAAACTGTTTTTT
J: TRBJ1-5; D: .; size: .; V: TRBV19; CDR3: CASRDGLLNQPQHF; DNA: TGTGCCAGTCGGGACGGGCTTCTCAATCAGCCCCAGCATTTT
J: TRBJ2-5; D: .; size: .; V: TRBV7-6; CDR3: CASSLRRSLPGETQYF; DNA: TGTGCCAGCAGCTTAAGAAGGAGTCTCCCTGGGGAGACCCAGTACTTC
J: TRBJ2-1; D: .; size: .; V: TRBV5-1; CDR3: CASSLTSPYDNVQFF; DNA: TGCGCCAGCAGCTTGACTTCCCCGTACGACAATGTGCAGTTCTTC
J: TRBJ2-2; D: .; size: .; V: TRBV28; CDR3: CASSPAPQGNTGELFF; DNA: TGTGCCAGCAGTCCCGCACCCCAGGGTAATACCGGGGAGCTGTTTTTT
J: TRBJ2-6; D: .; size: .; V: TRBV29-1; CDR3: CSVEYGTSLSGANVLTF; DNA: TGCAGCGTTGAATACGGGACCTCACTCTCTGGGGCCAACGTCCTGACTTTC
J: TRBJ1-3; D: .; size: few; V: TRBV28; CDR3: CASSRPVGNRIAGNTIYF; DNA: TGTGCCAGCAGTCGTCCGGTTGGCAACAGGATCGCTGGAAACACCATATATTTT
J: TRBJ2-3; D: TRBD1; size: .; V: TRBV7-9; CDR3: CASSIGQGPHTQYF; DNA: TGTGCCAGCAGCATCGGACAGGGTCCCCATACGCAGTATTTT
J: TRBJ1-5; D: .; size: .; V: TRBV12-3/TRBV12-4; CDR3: CASRGDNGNQPQHF; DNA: TGTGCCAGCAGGGGGGACAATGGCAATCAGCCCCAGCATTTT
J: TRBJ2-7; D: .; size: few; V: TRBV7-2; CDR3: CASSSSSRTYEQYF; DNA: TGTGCCAGCAGCTCTTCTAGCAGAACCTACGAGCAGTACTTC
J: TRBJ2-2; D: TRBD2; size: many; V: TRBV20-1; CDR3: CSARDWSGGATGELFF; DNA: TGCAGTGCTAGAGATTGGAGCGGGGGGGCCACCGGGGAGCTGTTTTTT
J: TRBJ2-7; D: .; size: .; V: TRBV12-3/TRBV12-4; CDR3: CASSWDGEGLYEQYF; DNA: TGTGCCAGCAGTTGGGACGGGGAAGGATTGTACGAGCAGTACTTC
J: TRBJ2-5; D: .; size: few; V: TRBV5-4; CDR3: CASSLAGLHKETQYF; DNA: TGTGCCAGCAGCTTGGCCGGACTTCACAAAGAGACCCAGTACTTC